Below are 31 T cell receptor beta chains sequenced from a single sample in a study of blood T cells in healthy people across ages. Sample-barcoded 5' priming and a J-beta primer mix drove a second PCR of 7 to 11 cycles. TCRdb fed the 5' RACE reads into MiXCR, producing one record per CDR3 protein. The sample includes about 800,000 distinct CDR3 sequences, 58% of them seen just once. Sample: blood. Every receptor here comes from a man younger than 40 in good health.

V gene TRBV19 combines with J gene TRBJ2-4; 8 nucleotides agree with TRBD1. The end of the DNA aligns better with TRBJ2-7, so the J call may be wrong. CDR3 length: 14 residues. CDR1 is LNHDA and CDR2 is SQIVND in the germline V gene (reference sequence). The CDR3 DNA reads TGTGCCAGTAGTAATCAGGGGGCGAGACACGAGCAGTACTTC. This gives the protein CASSNQGARHEQYF.

J is TRBJ2-1 and V is TRBV29-1, with D maybe TRBD2 (6 bases). The CDR3 spans 14 residues. Trimming stripped 3 bases from V and 3 bases from J, with 12 bases between. Germline CDR1 reads SQVTM; CDR2 reads ANQGSEA. The CDR3: CSVDSGVSYNEQFF. CDR3 in DNA: TGCAGCGTTGACTCGGGGGTTAGCTACAATGAGCAGTTCTTC.

V usage is TRBV4-1 and J usage is TRBJ2-1, with 10 bases aligning to TRBD2. Germline CDR1 and CDR2: MGHRA and YSYEKL. Unmatched junction bases numbered 4, after V lost 3 bases and J lost 8 bases. The CDR3 covers 14 residues. CDR3 nucleotide sequence: TGCGCCAGCAGCCACCAGCGGGAGGGGTATGAGCAGTTCTTC. The encoded protein is CASSHQREGYEQFF.

This clonotype was recorded a few times. The CDR3 region has the DNA TGTGCCAGTACAGGGACCCCCCTCCTACCAGATACGCAGTATTTT. Translated: CASTGTPLLPDTQYF. J is TRBJ2-3 and V is TRBV27, with D tentatively TRBD1 (6 bases). This CDR3 comprises 15 residues. Germline CDR1 and CDR2: MNHEY and SMNVEV (reference sequence). Deletions cut 9 bases from V and 4 bases from J, with 20 bases between.

The genes are TRBV15 and TRBJ2-5; D not certain. The CDR3 covers 13 residues. Germline values: CDR1 LNHNV, CDR2 YYDKDF (reference sequence). V was trimmed by 2 bases and J by 5 bases, leaving 9 bases between them. The CDR3 sequence is CATSRKIPETQYF. The CDR3 DNA follows: TGTGCCACCAGCAGAAAGATCCCCGAGACCCAGTACTTC. The variable domain in full, completed from reference TRBV15 and TRBJ2-5, reads DAMVIQNPRYQVTQFGKPVTLSCSQTLNHNVMYWYQQKSSQAPKLLFHYYDKDFNNEADTPDNFQSRRPNTSFCFLDIRSPGLGDTAMYLCATSRKIPETQYFGPGTRLLVL.

The chain has TRBV5-1 and TRBJ2-3, with D possibly being TRBD2 (5 bases). This CDR3 has 14 residues. V was trimmed by 1 base and J by 1 base, leaving 7 bases between them. In germline, CDR1 is SGHRS, CDR2 YFSETQ. CDR3 amino acids: CASSLFGGTDTQYF. The DNA for the CDR3 is TGCGCCAGCAGCTTGTTCGGGGGCACAGATACGCAGTATTTT.

The CDR3, as DNA: TGTGCCAGCAGTTACGGCGGACATAGCACAGATACGCAGTATTTT. Encoded protein: CASSYGGHSTDTQYF. The J gene is TRBJ2-3, the V gene TRBV6-6, with a weak D call TRBD1 (5 bases). CDR1 and CDR2 from the germline V gene are MNHNY and SVGAGI (reference sequence). The CDR3 runs to 15 residues. V lost 2 bases to trimming and J lost 0 bases, with 9 bases between them.

V gene TRBV6-5 combines with J gene TRBJ1-4; 7 bases line up with TRBD1. V lost 5 bases, J lost 8 bases, and 8 bases stayed unmatched. The CDR3 has 14 amino acids. The germline V gene encodes CDR1 MNHEY and CDR2 SVGAGI. Here the CDR3 reads CASSQQGIGEKLFF. In DNA form, the CDR3 reads TGTGCCAGCAGTCAACAGGGGATAGGGGAAAAACTGTTTTTT.

This clonotype was seen a handful of times. The chain couples TRBV12-5 to TRBJ2-5; D is uncertain. The CDR3 loop spans 13 amino acids. Germline V CDR1 and CDR2: LGHNT, FRNRAP. Trimming pared 0 bases from V and 5 bases from J, leaving 7 bases between. CDR3 sequence: CASGLVPKETQYF. The DNA of the CDR3 is TGTGCTAGTGGTTTGGTACCAAAGGAGACCCAGTACTTC.

This sequence joins TRBV29-1 and TRBJ1-1; 9 nucleotides agree with TRBD1. The CDR3 is 14 amino acids. After removal of 0 bases from V and 5 bases from J, the junction contained 4 bases not matched to a gene. Germline V CDR1 and CDR2: SQVTM, ANQGSEA. The CDR3 region is CSVEDSTGGTEAFF. The CDR3 DNA is TGCAGCGTTGAAGATTCGACAGGGGGGACTGAAGCTTTCTTT.

The chain joins TRBV12-3 or TRBV12-4 to TRBJ1-2, with D possibly TRBD1 on 5 matching bases. V lost 7 bases, J lost 7 bases, and 19 bases lay in between. CDR3 length: 14 residues. In DNA form, the CDR3 reads TGTGCCAGCACCTGGGGCCTTAGCGGTGGTGGCTACACCTTC. Its protein product is CASTWGLSGGGYTF.

The CDR3 loop is CASSQPGQGVNTEAFF. The CDR3 coding sequence is TGTGCCAGCAGCCAACCGGGACAGGGGGTGAACACTGAAGCTTTCTTT. The chain has TRBV4-2 and TRBJ1-1, with TRBD1 matching 11 bases. V lost 2 bases to trimming and J lost 0 bases; unmatched junction nucleotides: 2. The V gene's germline CDR1 is LGHNA and CDR2 YNFKEQ. This CDR3 region has 16 residues.

The V call is TRBV5-1, the J call TRBJ2-5, with 12 bases lining up with TRBD2. The CDR3 consists of 16 residues. Germline trimming cut 2 bases from V and 5 bases from J; bases unmatched to any gene: 7. Germline V gives CDR1 SGHRS, CDR2 YFSETQ. CDR3 in amino acids: CASSFASGRAWETQYF. CDR3 bases: TGCGCCAGCAGCTTTGCTAGCGGGAGGGCCTGGGAGACCCAGTACTTC.

J is TRBJ2-7 and V is TRBV5-1; D ambiguous. Trimming pared 1 base from V and 3 bases from J, leaving 17 bases between. This CDR3 contains 16 residues. Germline V lookup: CDR1 SGHRS, CDR2 YFSETQ. CDR3 nucleotide sequence: TGCGCCAGCAGCTTGAGCTATTCCGCAGGTAACTACGAGCAGTACTTC. As protein: CASSLSYSAGNYEQYF. The full variable domain, rest sourced from reference TRBV5-1 and TRBJ2-7, is KAGVTQTPRYLIKTRGQQVTLSCSPISGHRSVSWYQQTPGQGLQFLFEYFSETQRNKGNFPGRFSGRQFSNSRSEMNVSTLELGDSALYLCASSLSYSAGNYEQYFGPGTRLTVT.

The rearrangement links TRBV20-1 to TRBJ2-5; TRBD2 agrees at 7 bases. J gave up 2 bases and V 0 bases, and 9 bases lay outside the gene matches. Germline V gene data show CDR1 as DFQATT and CDR2 as SNEGSKA (reference sequence). The CDR3 runs to 16 residues. The CDR3: CSARDYLADLQETQYF. The CDR3 DNA follows: TGCAGTGCTAGAGATTACCTAGCGGATCTACAAGAGACCCAGTACTTC.

The V gene is TRBV12-3 or TRBV12-4, the J gene TRBJ1-2; 9 nucleotides agree with TRBD1. This CDR3 has 13 amino acids. The V and J ends lost 4 bases and 6 bases, in that order; junction bases with no gene match: 3. This CDR3 reads CASSSRTGDGYTF. The CDR3 DNA is TGTGCCAGCAGTTCTCGGACAGGGGATGGCTACACCTTC.

The genes are TRBV12-3 or TRBV12-4 and TRBJ2-7; TRBD2 is a possible D gene (5 bases). The last part of the DNA fits TRBJ2-5 better; the J call may be wrong. The CDR3 has 12 residues. DNA of the CDR3: TGTGCCAGCAGAACAGAAGAGGGGACCCAGTACTTC. It codes for CASRTEEGTQYF.

This clonotype showed up just a few times. The chain recombines TRBV20-1 with TRBJ2-7; no clear D gene. CDR1 and CDR2 (germline): DFQATT, SNEGSKA (reference sequence). V lost 2 bases, J lost 2 bases, and 4 bases lay in between. The CDR3 runs 11 residues. This chain's CDR3 is CSARFAYEQYF. The CDR3, as DNA: TGCAGTGCTAGATTTGCCTACGAGCAGTACTTC.

V gene TRBV20-1 combines with J gene TRBJ2-7, with no clear D. The CDR3 consists of 13 residues. From germline, CDR1 is DFQATT and CDR2 SNEGSKA (reference sequence). Trimming pared 3 bases from V and 0 bases from J, leaving 9 bases between. CDR3 sequence: CSASVPSSYEQYF. CDR3 nucleotides: TGCAGTGCTAGTGTTCCCAGCTCCTACGAGCAGTACTTC.

The rearrangement links TRBV7-2 to TRBJ2-5, with a tentative D call TRBD1 (6 bases). Germline V CDR1 and CDR2: SGHTA, FQGNSA. CDR3 size: 17 residues. V gave up 1 base and J gave up 7 bases, with 22 bases separating them. The chain's CDR3 is CASSLVGGGKGVGTQYF. CDR3 sequence (DNA): TGTGCCAGCAGCTTAGTTGGTGGGGGCAAAGGGGTAGGGACCCAGTACTTC.

In regard to this clonotype: A junction end diverges from the germline sequence, so it may reflect a read error. V usage is TRBV5-4 and J usage is TRBJ2-3, with 7 bases fitting TRBD2. Germline V gene sequence: CDR1 SGHNT, CDR2 YYREEE (reference sequence). CDR3 length: 16 residues. CDR3 sequence reads: CASSRSGRGYTDTQYF. The DNA of the CDR3 is TGTGCCAGCAGCCGGAGCGGGCGGGGGTACACAGACACGCAGTATTTT.

The V call is TRBV7-9, the J call TRBJ1-5; a possible D gene is TRBD1 (5 bases). The CDR3 length is 15 residues. Trimming took off 1 base at V and 7 bases at J, with 14 bases between the two ends. Germline V CDR1 and CDR2: SEHNR, FQNEAQ (reference sequence). The CDR3 sequence: CASSLGSGRLQPQHF. The CDR3, as DNA: TGTGCCAGCAGCTTAGGTTCAGGGAGGTTACAGCCCCAGCATTTT.

V is TRBV6-2 or TRBV6-3 and J is TRBJ2-5; D unclear. CDR1 is MNHEY, CDR2 SVGEGT, per germline. The CDR3 is 14 residues long. Trimming shortened V by 5 bases and J by 7 bases, and 17 bases separated the two germline ends. CDR3 DNA: TGTGCCAGCAGTAGTTCCGTGGCCCCAGGGACCCAGTACTTC. This encodes CASSSSVAPGTQYF.

The rearrangement links TRBV25-1 to TRBJ2-7; D not certain. The CDR3 is made up of 15 amino acids. Germline CDR1 reads MGHDK; CDR2 reads SYGVNS. V gave up 2 bases and J gave up 3 bases, with 14 bases separating them. The CDR3 DNA sequence: TGTGCCAGCAGTGAAACTTACTCGAGAGACTACGAGCAGTACTTC. Translated: CASSETYSRDYEQYF.

This clonotype was observed a handful of times. In DNA form, the CDR3 reads TGCGCCAGCAGCCAAGGTCCTAGCGGAAACGCGTACAATGAGCAGTTCTTC. It encodes CASSQGPSGNAYNEQFF. The chain employs TRBV4-1 and TRBJ2-1; 7 nucleotides line up with TRBD2. Trimming took 1 base from V and 4 from J; bases not matched to a gene: 10. This CDR3 has 17 amino acids. CDR1 and CDR2 (germline): MGHRA, YSYEKL.

This clonotype has just one count. The V and J genes are TRBV4-3 and TRBJ2-3; no clear D. The CDR3 length is 15 residues. V was pared by 1 base and J by 4 bases, with 12 bases between. Germline V CDR1 and CDR2: LGHNA, YSLEER. CDR3 in amino acids: CASSQGAHGADTQYF. The CDR3 region has the DNA TGCGCCAGCAGCCAAGGAGCGCATGGGGCAGATACGCAGTATTTT.

The V gene is TRBV9, the J gene TRBJ2-5; D is perhaps TRBD2 (7 bases). CDR1 is SGDLS and CDR2 is YYNGEE in the germline V gene. The CDR3 loop spans 17 amino acids. V gave up 0 bases and J gave up 2 bases, with 17 bases separating them. Written as DNA, the CDR3 is TGTGCCAGCAGCGTAGCTAGGGGGGGTACGCCACAAGAGACCCAGTACTTC. The encoded protein is CASSVARGGTPQETQYF.

This chain links TRBV4-3 with TRBJ1-1, with a possible D match to TRBD1 (6 bases). The length of the CDR3 is 13 residues. V shed 0 bases and J shed 8 bases, with 10 bases lying between them. The germline gives CDR1 LGHNA, CDR2 YSLEER. The chain's CDR3 is CASSQDFRGEAFF. The CDR3 bases are TGCGCCAGCAGCCAAGATTTTAGGGGGGAAGCTTTCTTT.

This chain uses TRBV10-3 with TRBJ2-3, with unresolved D. V dropped 2 bases and J dropped 0 bases, with 12 bases sitting between them. Looked up from germline, CDR1 is ENHRY and CDR2 is SYGVKD. This CDR3 has 16 residues. The CDR3 is CAISEQRFSSTDTQYF. The DNA for the CDR3 is TGTGCCATCAGTGAGCAACGGTTTTCTAGCACAGATACGCAGTATTTT.

The chain employs TRBV3-1 and TRBJ2-5, with 9 bases lining up with TRBD1. The CDR3 is made up of 17 amino acids. Trimming took 1 base from V and 5 from J; bases not matched to a gene: 11. Germline lookup yields CDR1 LGHDT and CDR2 YNNKEL (reference sequence). CDR3 residues: CASSQGLQGAVIETQYF. The CDR3, as DNA: TGTGCCAGCAGCCAAGGGCTACAGGGGGCGGTCATTGAGACCCAGTACTTC.

The J gene is TRBJ2-7, the V gene TRBV20-1; D assignment may be TRBD1 or TRBD2 (7 bases each). This CDR3 is built from 14 residues. Germline lookup yields CDR1 DFQATT and CDR2 SNEGSKA (reference sequence). Trimming cost V 4 bases and J 7 bases, with 20 bases left between them. The CDR3 nucleotides are TGCAGTGCTACCAAGAGACAGGGACTACGTGAGCAGTACTTC. Its protein is CSATKRQGLREQYF.